What follows is one T cell receptor (beta chain) and its context. Its antigen remains unknown. The repertoire was sequenced with immunoSEQ multiplex PCR; TCRdb's copy has only in-frame clones and lacks some. The sample lists 350,000 to 500,000 clones, about 92% occurring once. The data stem from a study of Ad26.COV2.S vaccination and SARS-CoV-2 variants. Study-wide points: Breadth and depth estimates from TCRs may understate total T cell responses. Non-spike TCR breadth showed similarity between vaccine and placebo recipients. Substantial breadth was reportedly displayed by spike-specific CD8+ and CD4+ T cell responses after vaccination.

Treatment meaning: around 19 received Ad26.COV2.S at low or high dose, single or two shots; several received placebo; per-sample allocation not given. Vaccine and placebo recipients were sampled on day 63 after the first injection. The sample came from a Boston adult aged 18-55 years. This receptor was taken from a person aged 18-65 years who received the Ad26.COV2.S COVID-19 vaccine or a placebo. The sequencing here drew on peripheral blood, taken in a trial of Ad26.COV2.S vaccine versus placebo.

This CDR3 reads CASSLKVLPYNEQFF. In DNA, the CDR3 is TGTGCCAGCAGCTTAAAGGTACTCCCCTACAATGAGCAGTTCTTC. The chain employs TRBV13 and TRBJ2-1; D is uncertain. This CDR3 contains 15 residues. Trimming pared 2 bases from V and 2 bases from J, leaving 10 bases between. Germline values: CDR1 PRHDT, CDR2 FYEKMQ (reference sequence).